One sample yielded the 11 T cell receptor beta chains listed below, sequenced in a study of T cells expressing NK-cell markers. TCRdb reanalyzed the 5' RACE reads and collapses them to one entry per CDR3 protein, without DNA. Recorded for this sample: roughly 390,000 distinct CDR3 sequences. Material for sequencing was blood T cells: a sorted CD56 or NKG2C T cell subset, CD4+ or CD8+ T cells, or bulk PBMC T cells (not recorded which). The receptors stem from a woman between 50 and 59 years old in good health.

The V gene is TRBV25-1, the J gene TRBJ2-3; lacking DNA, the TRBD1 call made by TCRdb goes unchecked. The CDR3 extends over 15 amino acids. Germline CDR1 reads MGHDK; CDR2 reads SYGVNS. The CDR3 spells CASRRQGPHTDTQYF.

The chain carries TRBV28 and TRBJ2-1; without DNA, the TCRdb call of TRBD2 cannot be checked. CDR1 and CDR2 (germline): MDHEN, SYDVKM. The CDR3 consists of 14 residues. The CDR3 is CASVSGSLVYKQFF.

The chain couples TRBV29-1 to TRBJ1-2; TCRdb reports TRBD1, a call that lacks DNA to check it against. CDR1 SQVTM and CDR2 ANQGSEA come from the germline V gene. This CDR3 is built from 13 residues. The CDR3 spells CSVVGGEYEGYTF.

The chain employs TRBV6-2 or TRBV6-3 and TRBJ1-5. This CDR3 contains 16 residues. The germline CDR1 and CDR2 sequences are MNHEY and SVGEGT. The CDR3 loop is CASSYSGQSSNQPQHF.

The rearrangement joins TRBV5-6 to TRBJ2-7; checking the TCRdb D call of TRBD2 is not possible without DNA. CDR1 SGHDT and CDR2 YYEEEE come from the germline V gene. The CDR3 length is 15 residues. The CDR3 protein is CASRLAGGVAYEQYF.

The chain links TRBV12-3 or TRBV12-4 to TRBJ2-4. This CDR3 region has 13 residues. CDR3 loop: CASSFWVEDIQYF.

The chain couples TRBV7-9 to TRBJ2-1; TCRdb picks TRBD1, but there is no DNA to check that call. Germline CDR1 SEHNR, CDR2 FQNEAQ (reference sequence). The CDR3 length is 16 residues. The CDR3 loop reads CASSSPLAREYNEQFF.

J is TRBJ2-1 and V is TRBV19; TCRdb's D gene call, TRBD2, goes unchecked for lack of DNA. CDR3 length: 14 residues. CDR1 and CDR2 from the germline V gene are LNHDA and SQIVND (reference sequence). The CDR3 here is CASSWDFSYNEQFF.

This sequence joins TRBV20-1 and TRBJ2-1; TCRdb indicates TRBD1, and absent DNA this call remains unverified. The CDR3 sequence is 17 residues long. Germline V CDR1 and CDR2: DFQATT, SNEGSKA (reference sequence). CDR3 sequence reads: CSARGGVGTTSYNEQFF.

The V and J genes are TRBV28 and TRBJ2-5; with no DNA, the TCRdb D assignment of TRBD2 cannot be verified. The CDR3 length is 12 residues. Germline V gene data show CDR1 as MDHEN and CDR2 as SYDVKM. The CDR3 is CASATGEETQYF.

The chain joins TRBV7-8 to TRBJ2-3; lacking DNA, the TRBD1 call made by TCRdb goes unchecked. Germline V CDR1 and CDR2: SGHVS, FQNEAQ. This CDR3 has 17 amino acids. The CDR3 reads CASSLPRFSGQVDTQYF. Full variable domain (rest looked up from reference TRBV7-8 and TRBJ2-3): GAGVSQSPRYKVAKRGQDVALRCDPISGHVSLFWYQQALGQGPEFLTYFQNEAQLDKSGLPSDRFFAERPEGSVSTLKIQRTQQEDSAVYLCASSLPRFSGQVDTQYFGPGTRLTVL.